This T cell receptor (beta chain) was observed in a study of blood T cell repertoires in COVID-19. The protocol was immunoSEQ multiplex PCR, while the TCRdb copy is restricted to in-frame clones and leaves out a portion. Here the sample spans about 100,000 clones, about 84% being singletons. Trimming took 1 base from V and 7 from J; bases not matched to a gene: 17. The CDR3 length is 18 residues. The germline gives CDR1 LGHNA, CDR2 YSLEER. Sample: peripheral blood. The receptor was derived from a human donor in a cohort sampled during active COVID-19. This rearrangement joins TRBV4-3 to TRBJ2-3; TRBD2 agrees at 7 bases. CDR3 coding DNA: TGCGCCAGCAGCCAAGTCTCCGCCAGCGGGAAGTTTTTTTATACGCAGTATTTT. This gives the protein CASSQVSASGKFFYTQYF.